These T cell receptor beta chains were read from a single sample in a study of T cells and Merkel cell carcinoma outcomes. Clones were sequenced by immunoSEQ multiplex PCR, and TCRdb holds only the in-frame ones, with some missing. The sample has 15,000 or so clones, 87% seen once. The specimen was tumor tissue from Merkel cell carcinoma. The receptors stem from a human donor with Merkel cell carcinoma. Each CDR3 is given with its conserved first and last residue. The order of the fields is V gene, clone size, D gene, J gene, CDR3 protein, CDR3 DNA. The D gene is left open where the match is weak. Not all rows give a size; the values are once, few, many and, for expanded clones, a class.

>TRBV4-2|.|TRBD1|TRBJ2-5
CASSPGQGGETQYF
TGTGCCAGCAGCCCTGGACAGGGGGGCGAGACCCAGTACTTC
>TRBV7-6|.|TRBD2|TRBJ2-7
CASSLAAGTSYEQYF
TGTGCCAGCAGCTTAGCCGCCGGGACTAGCTACGAGCAGTACTTC
>TRBV30|once|.|TRBJ2-7
CAAGMYEQYF
TGTGCCGCGGGGATGTACGAGCAGTACTTC
>TRBV6-5|.|.|TRBJ2-6
CASMRGGVNVLTF
TGTGCCAGCATGAGGGGTGGGGTCAACGTCCTGACTTTC
>TRBV4-1|.|TRBD1|TRBJ2-3
CASSQDWGQAFTDTQYF
TGCGCCAGCAGCCAAGATTGGGGACAGGCCTTCACAGATACGCAGTATTTT
>TRBV7-9|.|TRBD2|TRBJ2-1
CASSSGTSEVNEQFF
TGTGCCAGCAGCTCCGGGACTAGCGAAGTCAATGAGCAGTTCTTC
>TRBV30|.|.|TRBJ2-7
CAWSGGNGDEQYF
TGTGCCTGGAGCGGGGGCAACGGGGACGAGCAGTACTTC
>TRBV15|.|.|TRBJ2-3
CATSIREWRDTQYF
TGTGCCACCAGCATCCGGGAGTGGAGAGATACGCAGTATTTT
>TRBV6-1|once|.|TRBJ1-3
CASSESSGNTIYF
TGTGCCAGCAGCGAGAGCTCTGGAAACACCATATATTTT
>TRBV29-1|.|TRBD1|TRBJ1-2
CSVGDQTGGARGYTF
TGCAGCGTTGGGGACCAGACAGGGGGCGCGAGAGGCTACACCTTC
>TRBV6-1|.|.|TRBJ1-5
CASSGLGGRDQPQHF
TGTGCCAGCAGTGGCCTGGGGGGGCGCGATCAGCCCCAGCATTTT
>TRBV30|.|TRBD2|TRBJ2-5
CAWTLAGWETQYF
TGTGCCTGGACCTTAGCGGGATGGGAGACCCAGTACTTC
>TRBV5-1|.|.|TRBJ2-7
CASSLGDRSEQYF
TGCGCCAGCAGCTTGGGAGACAGGAGCGAGCAGTACTTC
>TRBV9|.|.|TRBJ2-1
CASSPLQGPPYNEQFF
TGTGCCAGCAGCCCCTTGCAGGGTCCCCCGTACAATGAGCAGTTCTTC
>TRBV19|.|.|TRBJ2-1
CASSIGGYRTYNEQFF
TGTGCCAGTAGTATAGGAGGCTACCGAACCTACAATGAGCAGTTCTTC
>TRBV10-3|few|.|TRBJ2-5
CAIRPQGLAETQYF
TGTGCCATCCGACCGCAGGGTTTGGCGGAGACCCAGTACTTC
>TRBV19|.|.|TRBJ1-5
CASSMTSNQPQHF
TGTGCCAGTAGTATGACGAGTAATCAGCCCCAGCATTTT
>TRBV7-3|.|.|TRBJ2-5
CASSLIGSNQETQYF
TGTGCCAGCAGTCTTATCGGGTCCAACCAAGAGACCCAGTACTTC
>TRBV5-5|.|.|TRBJ1-1
CASSFGRVNTEAFF
TGTGCCAGCAGCTTTGGCAGGGTGAACACTGAAGCTTTCTTT
>TRBV5-1|few|.|TRBJ2-7
CASSLVGESYEQYF
TGCGCCAGCAGCTTGGTGGGGGAAAGCTACGAGCAGTACTTC
>TRBV9|.|.|TRBJ1-6
CASSVQGTYNSPLHF
TGTGCCAGCAGCGTACAGGGAACCTATAATTCACCCCTCCACTTT
>TRBV2|.|TRBD1|TRBJ1-6
CASSEDRTGIRNNSPLHF
TGTGCCAGCAGTGAAGACCGGACAGGGATACGGAATAATTCACCCCTCCACTTT
>TRBV7-9|.|.|TRBJ2-5
CASSLRNPETQYF
TGTGCCAGCAGCTTACGGAACCCAGAGACCCAGTACTTC
>TRBV30|.|TRBD1|TRBJ1-5
CAWKGTVAMEPQHF
TGTGCCTGGAAGGGGACAGTAGCAATGGAGCCCCAGCATTTT
>TRBV19|once|.|TRBJ1-1
CASSSQGQTATEAFF
TGTGCCAGTAGTTCCCAGGGCCAGACGGCGACTGAAGCTTTCTTT
>TRBV2|.|TRBD1|TRBJ2-7
CASSLQQGVSSYEQYF
TGTGCCAGCAGTCTACAACAGGGGGTTAGCTCCTACGAGCAGTACTTC
>TRBV4-2|once|.|TRBJ2-5
CASSQDRAPNLDWETQYF
TGTGCCAGCAGCCAAGACCGAGCGCCGAACCTCGATTGGGAGACCCAGTACTTC
>TRBV11-2|.|.|TRBJ2-3
CASSLGSTDTQYF
TGTGCCAGCAGCTTAGGTAGCACAGATACGCAGTATTTT
>TRBV12-5|.|.|TRBJ2-1
CASALSPREQFF
TGTGCTAGTGCCTTATCCCCGCGCGAGCAGTTCTTC
>TRBV2|.|.|TRBJ1-3
CASTADSSGNTIYF
TGTGCCAGCACCGCGGACAGCTCTGGAAACACCATATATTTT
>TRBV5-1|.|.|TRBJ2-3
CASSFPSTDTQYF
TGCGCCAGCAGCTTCCCCAGCACAGATACGCAGTATTTT
>TRBV27|once|TRBD2|TRBJ2-7
CASKTSGAPYEQYF
TGTGCCAGCAAAACTAGCGGAGCCCCCTACGAGCAGTACTTC
>TRBV5-1|.|.|TRBJ2-1
CASSLGGETNEQFF
TGCGCCAGCAGCTTGGGGGGCGAAACCAATGAGCAGTTCTTC
>TRBV9|.|TRBD1|TRBJ2-1
CASSVQGALWDEQFF
TGTGCCAGCAGCGTACAGGGGGCCCTTTGGGATGAGCAGTTCTTC
>TRBV7-2|.|TRBD2|TRBJ2-1
CASSLSSGGSYNEQFF
TGTGCAAGCAGTTTGTCTAGCGGGGGGTCCTACAATGAGCAGTTCTTC
>TRBV5-4|.|.|TRBJ2-2
CASSLVPGANTGELFF
TGTGCCAGCAGCTTGGTTCCAGGGGCGAACACCGGGGAGCTGTTTTTT
>TRBV7-9|.|.|TRBJ2-1
CASSLGQANEQFF
TGTGCCAGCAGCTTAGGGCAGGCAAATGAGCAGTTCTTC
>TRBV6-1|.|.|TRBJ1-2
CASSEALRGRDGYTF
TGTGCCAGCAGTGAAGCGCTTCGGGGGAGGGACGGCTACACCTTC
>TRBV7-9|.|.|TRBJ1-2
CASSQGTGDGYTF
TGTGCCAGCAGCCAAGGAACGGGAGATGGCTACACCTTC
>TRBV6-5|once|.|TRBJ2-1
CASSHSSYSYNEQFF
TGTGCCAGCAGCCACTCCTCCTACTCCTACAATGAGCAGTTCTTC
>TRBV28|.|TRBD1|TRBJ1-1
CASSPGTGGGLTEAFF
TGTGCCAGCAGTCCGGGGACAGGTGGGGGGTTGACTGAAGCTTTCTTT
>TRBV5-1|.|.|TRBJ1-1
CASSFGGMNTEAFF
TGTGCCAGCAGCTTCGGGGGGATGAACACTGAAGCTTTCTTT